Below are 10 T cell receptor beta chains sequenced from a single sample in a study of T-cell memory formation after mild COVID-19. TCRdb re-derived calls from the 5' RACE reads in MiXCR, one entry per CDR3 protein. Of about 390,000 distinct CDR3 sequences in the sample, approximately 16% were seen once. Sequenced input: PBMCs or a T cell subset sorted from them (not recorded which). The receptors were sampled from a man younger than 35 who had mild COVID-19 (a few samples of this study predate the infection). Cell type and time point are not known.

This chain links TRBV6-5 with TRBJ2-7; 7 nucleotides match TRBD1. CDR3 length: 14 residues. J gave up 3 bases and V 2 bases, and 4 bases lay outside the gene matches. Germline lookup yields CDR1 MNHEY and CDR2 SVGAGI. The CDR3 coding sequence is TGTGCCAGCAGTTACCTGGCAGGGGGCTACGAGCAGTACGTC. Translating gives CASSYLAGGYEQYV.

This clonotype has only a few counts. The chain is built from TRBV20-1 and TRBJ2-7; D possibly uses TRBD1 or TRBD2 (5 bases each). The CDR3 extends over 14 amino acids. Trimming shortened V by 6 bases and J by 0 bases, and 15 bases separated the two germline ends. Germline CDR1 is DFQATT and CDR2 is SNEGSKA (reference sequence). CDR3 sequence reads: CSARGAETSYEQYV. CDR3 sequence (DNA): TGCAGTGCCCGAGGGGCGGAGACCTCCTACGAGCAGTACGTC.

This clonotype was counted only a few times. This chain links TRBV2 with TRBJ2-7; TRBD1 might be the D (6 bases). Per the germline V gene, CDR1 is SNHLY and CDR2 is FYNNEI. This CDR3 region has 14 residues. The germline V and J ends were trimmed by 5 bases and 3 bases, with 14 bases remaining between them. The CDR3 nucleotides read TGTGCCAGCAGTTATCAGGGGAAGGGCTACGAGCAGTACTTC. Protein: CASSYQGKGYEQYF.

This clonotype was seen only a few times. CDR3 sequence (DNA): TGTGCCAGCAGCTTATTCGGACAGGGGACCTACGAGCAGTACGTC. Translating gives CASSLFGQGTYEQYV. This sequence joins TRBV7-2 and TRBJ2-7, with 9 bases matching TRBD1. CDR3 size: 15 residues. Germline V lookup: CDR1 SGHTA, CDR2 FQGNSA. The V segment lost 2 bases and the J segment 2 bases; nucleotides outside the gene matches: 4.

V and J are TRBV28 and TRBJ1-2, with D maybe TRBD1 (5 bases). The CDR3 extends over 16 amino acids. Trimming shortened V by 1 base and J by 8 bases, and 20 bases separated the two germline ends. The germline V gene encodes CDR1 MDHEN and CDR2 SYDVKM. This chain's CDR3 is CASSLLSGGGLRGYTF. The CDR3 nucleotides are TGTGCCAGCAGTTTATTGAGCGGGGGAGGGTTACGGGGCTACACCTTC.

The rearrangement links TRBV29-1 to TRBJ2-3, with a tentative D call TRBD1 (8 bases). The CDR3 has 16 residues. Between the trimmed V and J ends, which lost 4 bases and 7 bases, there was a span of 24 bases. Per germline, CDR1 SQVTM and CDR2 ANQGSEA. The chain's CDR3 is CSVVHAWTGTKNTQYF. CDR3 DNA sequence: TGCAGCGTTGTCCACGCCTGGACAGGGACTAAGAATACGCAGTATTTT.

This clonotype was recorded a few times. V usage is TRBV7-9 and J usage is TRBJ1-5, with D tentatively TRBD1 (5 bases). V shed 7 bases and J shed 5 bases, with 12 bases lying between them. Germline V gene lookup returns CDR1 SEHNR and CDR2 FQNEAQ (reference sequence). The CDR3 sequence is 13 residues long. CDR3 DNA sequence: TGTGCCAGCACCCAGGGTGGGGATCAGCCCCAGCATTTT. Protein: CASTQGGDQPQHF. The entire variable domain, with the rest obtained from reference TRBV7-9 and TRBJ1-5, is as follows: DTGVSQNPRHKITKRGQNVTFRCDPISEHNRLYWYRQTLGQGPEFLTYFQNEAQLEKSRLLSDRFSAERPKGSFSTLEIQRTEQGDSAMYLCASTQGGDQPQHFGDGTRLSIL.

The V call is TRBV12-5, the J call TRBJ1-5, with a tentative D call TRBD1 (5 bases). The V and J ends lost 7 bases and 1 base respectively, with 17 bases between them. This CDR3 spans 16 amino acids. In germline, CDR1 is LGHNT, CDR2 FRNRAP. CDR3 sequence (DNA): TGTGCTAGTGCCCCATCCTGGGGCGGCAGCAATCAGCCCCAGCATTTT. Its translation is CASAPSWGGSNQPQHF. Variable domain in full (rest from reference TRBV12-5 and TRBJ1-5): DARVTQTPRHKVTEMGQEVTMRCQPILGHNTVFWYRQTMMQGLELLAYFRNRAPLDDSGMPKDRFSAEMPDATLATLKIQPSEPRDSAVYFCASAPSWGGSNQPQHFGDGTRLSIL.

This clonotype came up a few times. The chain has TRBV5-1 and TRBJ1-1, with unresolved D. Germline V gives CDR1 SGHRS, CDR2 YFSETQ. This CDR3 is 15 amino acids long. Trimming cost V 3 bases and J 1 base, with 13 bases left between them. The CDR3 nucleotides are TGCGCCAGCAGCTCACGTCTCCCCTCGAACACTGAAGCTTTCTTT. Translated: CASSSRLPSNTEAFF.

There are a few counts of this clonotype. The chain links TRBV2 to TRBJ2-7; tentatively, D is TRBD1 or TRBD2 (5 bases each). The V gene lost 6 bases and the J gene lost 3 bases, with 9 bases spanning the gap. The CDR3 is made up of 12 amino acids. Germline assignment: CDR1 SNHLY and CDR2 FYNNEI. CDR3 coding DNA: TGTGCCAGCAGGGGGGAGCACTACGAGCAGTACTTC. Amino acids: CASRGEHYEQYF.